Each of the 4 T cell receptor beta chains below was sequenced from the same sample in a study of cytomegalovirus exposure and HLA in healthy donors. Amplification used 60 Vbeta primers and 13 Jbeta primers. Produced via immunoSEQ multiplex PCR; TCRdb's table is partial and in-frame only. The sample shows roughly 200,000 clones, less than 90% of them seen only once. The sequencing input was PBMCs. All receptors come from a woman in her 30s in good health and CMV-seronegative.

The chain combines TRBV5-6 with TRBJ2-1; 8 positions agree with TRBD1. Germline CDR1 is SGHDT and CDR2 is YYEEEE. This CDR3 contains 13 residues. The junction had 2 bases not matched to a gene; V was cut back by 3 bases and J by 6 bases. The CDR3 protein is CASSWGQVNEQFF. The CDR3 DNA reads as TGTGCCAGCAGCTGGGGACAGGTCAATGAGCAGTTCTTC.

The CDR3 region has the DNA TGTGCCAGTAGCCACCCGAGGGGGTTCGCGGATACGCAGTATTTT. This sequence encodes CASSHPRGFADTQYF. This chain connects TRBV19 to TRBJ2-3, with D tentatively TRBD1 (6 bases). Germline V gene sequence: CDR1 LNHDA, CDR2 SQIVND (reference sequence). V was trimmed by 6 bases and J by 6 bases, leaving 19 bases between them. This CDR3 is 15 amino acids long.

This chain joins TRBV4-2 and TRBJ2-7; TRBD2 might be the D (5 bases). Germline CDR1 and CDR2: LGHNA and YNFKEQ. Trimming pared 0 bases from V and 4 bases from J, leaving 13 bases between. The CDR3 contains 15 residues. This CDR3 reads CASSQELASYYEQYF. Here the CDR3 DNA reads TGTGCCAGCAGCCAAGAATTAGCTAGCTATTACGAGCAGTACTTC.

The chain couples TRBV15 to TRBJ2-1; D perhaps matches TRBD2 (6 bases). The CDR3 is made up of 17 amino acids. The germline V gene encodes CDR1 LNHNV and CDR2 YYDKDF (reference sequence). V gave up 3 bases and J gave up 0 bases, with 15 bases separating them. DNA for the CDR3: TGTGCCACCAGCAGGAAAATCGGGGGTAGCTCCTACAATGAGCAGTTCTTC. Amino acids: CATSRKIGGSSYNEQFF.